The clone carrying this T cell receptor beta chain was picked up one time. Its target is not known. The sample comes from a study of shared clonotypes between healthy human individuals. Study-wide results and caveats: Shared across four donors were about 4.8% of the naive CD4 clonotypes.

CD45RO-negative CD8 cells positively selected for CCR7 made up the naive population, which excluded terminally differentiated effector memory CD45RA+ cells. Authors' data handling: With immunoSEQ giving junction-only sequences and no quality scores, filtering differed. Some clones are missing from TCRdb's copy, which holds only in-frame ones; the method was immunoSEQ multiplex PCR. V, J and clone size were drawn from that table, and D and trimming were deduced from the DNA. The sample yields fewer than 700,000 clones, around 96% seen once. The sequence derives from a woman under 40 in good health. The sample consisted of naive CD8+ T cells sorted from blood.

The CDR3 loop is CASSWTGLYGYTF. For the CDR3, the DNA is TGTGCCAGCAGTTGGACAGGGCTCTATGGCTACACCTTC. The rearrangement links TRBV28 to TRBJ1-2; 8 bases are shared with TRBD1. The germline gives CDR1 MDHEN, CDR2 SYDVKM. This CDR3 region has 13 residues. V was pared by 4 bases and J by 4 bases, with 2 bases of the junction left unmatched.